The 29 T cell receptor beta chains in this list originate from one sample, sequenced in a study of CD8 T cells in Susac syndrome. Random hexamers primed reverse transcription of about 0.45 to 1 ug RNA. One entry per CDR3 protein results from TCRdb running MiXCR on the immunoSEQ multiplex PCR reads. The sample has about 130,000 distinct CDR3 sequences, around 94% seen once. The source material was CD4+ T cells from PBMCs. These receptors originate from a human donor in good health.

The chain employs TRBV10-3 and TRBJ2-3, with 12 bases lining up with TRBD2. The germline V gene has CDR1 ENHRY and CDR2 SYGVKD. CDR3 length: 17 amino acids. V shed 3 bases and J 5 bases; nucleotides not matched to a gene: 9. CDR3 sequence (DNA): TGTGCCATCAGTGATTCTTCCCTAGCGGGAGGGTTAGATACGCAGTATTTT. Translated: CAISDSSLAGGLDTQYF.

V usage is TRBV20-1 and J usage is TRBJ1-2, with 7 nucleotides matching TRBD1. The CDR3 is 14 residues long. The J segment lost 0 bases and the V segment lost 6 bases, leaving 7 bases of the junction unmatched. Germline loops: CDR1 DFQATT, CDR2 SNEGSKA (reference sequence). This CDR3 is CSAGSTGTNYGYTF. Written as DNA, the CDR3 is TGCAGTGCAGGATCGACAGGGACTAACTATGGCTACACCTTC.

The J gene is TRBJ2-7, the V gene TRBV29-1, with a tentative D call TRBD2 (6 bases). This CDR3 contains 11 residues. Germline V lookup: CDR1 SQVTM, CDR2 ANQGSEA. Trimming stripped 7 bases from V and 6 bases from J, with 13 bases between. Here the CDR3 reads CSASRGGEQYF. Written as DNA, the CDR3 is TGCAGCGCGAGTAGGGGAGGCGAGCAGTACTTC.

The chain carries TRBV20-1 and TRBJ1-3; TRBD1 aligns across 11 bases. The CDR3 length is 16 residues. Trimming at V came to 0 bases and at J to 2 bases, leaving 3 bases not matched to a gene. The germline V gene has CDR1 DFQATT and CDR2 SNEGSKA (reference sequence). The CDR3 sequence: CSARDPGQGAGNTIYF. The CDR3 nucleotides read TGCAGTGCTAGAGACCCGGGACAGGGGGCTGGAAACACCATATATTTT.

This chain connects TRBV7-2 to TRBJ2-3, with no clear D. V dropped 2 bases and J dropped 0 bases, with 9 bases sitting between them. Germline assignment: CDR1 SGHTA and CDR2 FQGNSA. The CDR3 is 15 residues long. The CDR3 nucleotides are TGTGCCAGCAGCTTAATGACCGGTAGCACAGATACGCAGTATTTT. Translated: CASSLMTGSTDTQYF.

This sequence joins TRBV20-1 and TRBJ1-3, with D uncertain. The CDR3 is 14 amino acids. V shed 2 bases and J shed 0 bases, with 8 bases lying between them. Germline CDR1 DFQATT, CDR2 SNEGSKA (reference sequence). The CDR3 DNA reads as TGCAGTGCTAGACCCGACGGCTCTGGAAACACCATATATTTT. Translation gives CSARPDGSGNTIYF.

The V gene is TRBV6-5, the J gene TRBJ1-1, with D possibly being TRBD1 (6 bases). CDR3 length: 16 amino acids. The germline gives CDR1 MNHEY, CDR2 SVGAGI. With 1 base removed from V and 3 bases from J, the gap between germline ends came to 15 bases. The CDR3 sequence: CASSYWAGVWDTEAFF. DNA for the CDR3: TGTGCCAGCAGTTACTGGGCAGGGGTGTGGGACACTGAAGCTTTCTTT.

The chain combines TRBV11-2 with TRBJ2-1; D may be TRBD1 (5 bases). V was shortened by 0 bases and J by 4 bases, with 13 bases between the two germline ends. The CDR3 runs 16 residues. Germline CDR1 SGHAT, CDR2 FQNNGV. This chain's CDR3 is CASSLDLQVEYNEQFF. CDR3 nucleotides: TGTGCCAGCAGCTTAGATCTACAGGTTGAGTACAATGAGCAGTTCTTC.

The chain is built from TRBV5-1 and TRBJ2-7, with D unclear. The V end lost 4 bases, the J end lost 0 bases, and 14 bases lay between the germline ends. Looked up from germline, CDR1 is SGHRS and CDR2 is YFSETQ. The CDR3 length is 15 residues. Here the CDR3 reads CASSRTILNSYEQYF. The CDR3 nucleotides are TGCGCCAGCAGCCGGACGATCCTGAACTCCTACGAGCAGTACTTC.

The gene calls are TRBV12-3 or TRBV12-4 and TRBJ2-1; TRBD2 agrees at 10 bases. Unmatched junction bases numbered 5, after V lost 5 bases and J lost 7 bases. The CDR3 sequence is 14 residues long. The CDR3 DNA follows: TGTGCCAGCAGTCTCGCTAGCGGGAGAAATGAGCAGTTCTTC. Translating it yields CASSLASGRNEQFF.

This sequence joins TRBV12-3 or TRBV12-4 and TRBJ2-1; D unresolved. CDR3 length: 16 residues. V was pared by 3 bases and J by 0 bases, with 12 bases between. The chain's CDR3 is CASSLSPRYSYNEQFF. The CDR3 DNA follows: TGTGCCAGCAGTTTGTCCCCACGGTACTCCTACAATGAGCAGTTCTTC.

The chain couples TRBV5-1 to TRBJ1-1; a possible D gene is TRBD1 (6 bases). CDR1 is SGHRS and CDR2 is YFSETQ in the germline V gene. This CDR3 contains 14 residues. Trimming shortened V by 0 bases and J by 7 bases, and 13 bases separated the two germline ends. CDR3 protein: CASSLEAGEDEAFF. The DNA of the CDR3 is TGCGCCAGCAGCTTGGAAGCAGGGGAGGATGAAGCTTTCTTT.

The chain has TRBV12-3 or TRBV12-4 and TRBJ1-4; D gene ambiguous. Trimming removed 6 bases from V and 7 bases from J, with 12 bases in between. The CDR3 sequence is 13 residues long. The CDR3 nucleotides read TGTGCCAGCAGGCGGAATGCTGGTGAAAAACTGTTTTTT. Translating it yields CASRRNAGEKLFF.

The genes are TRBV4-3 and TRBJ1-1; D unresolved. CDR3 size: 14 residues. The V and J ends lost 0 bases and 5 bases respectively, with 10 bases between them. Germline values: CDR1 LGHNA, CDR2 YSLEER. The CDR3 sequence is CASSQDRRMTEAFF. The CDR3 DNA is TGCGCCAGCAGCCAAGATCGGAGGATGACTGAAGCTTTCTTT.

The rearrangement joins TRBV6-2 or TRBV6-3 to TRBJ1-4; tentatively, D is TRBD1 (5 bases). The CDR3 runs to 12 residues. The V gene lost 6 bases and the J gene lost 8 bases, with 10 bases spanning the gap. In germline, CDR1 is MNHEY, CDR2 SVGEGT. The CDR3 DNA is TGTGCCAGCAGCTACGAGGGGGAAAAACTGTTTTTT. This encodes CASSYEGEKLFF.

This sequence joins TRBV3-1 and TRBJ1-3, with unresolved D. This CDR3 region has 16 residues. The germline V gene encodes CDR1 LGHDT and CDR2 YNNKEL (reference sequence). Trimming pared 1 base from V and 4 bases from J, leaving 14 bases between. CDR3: CASSQAGVGGGNTIYF. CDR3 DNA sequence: TGTGCCAGCAGCCAAGCGGGAGTTGGCGGGGGAAACACCATATATTTT.

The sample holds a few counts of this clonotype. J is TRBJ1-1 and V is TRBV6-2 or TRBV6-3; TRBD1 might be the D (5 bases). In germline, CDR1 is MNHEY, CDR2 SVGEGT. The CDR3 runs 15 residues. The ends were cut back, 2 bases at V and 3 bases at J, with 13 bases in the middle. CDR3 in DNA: TGTGCCAGCAGTTACAGAGGGGTGAGGGACACTGAAGCTTTCTTT. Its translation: CASSYRGVRDTEAFF.

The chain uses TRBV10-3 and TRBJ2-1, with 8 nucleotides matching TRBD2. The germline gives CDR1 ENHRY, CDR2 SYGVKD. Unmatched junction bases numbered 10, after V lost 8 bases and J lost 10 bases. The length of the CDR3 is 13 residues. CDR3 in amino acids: CAISAGGLGEQFF. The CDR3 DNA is TGTGCCATCTCGGCGGGAGGCTTGGGGGAGCAGTTCTTC.

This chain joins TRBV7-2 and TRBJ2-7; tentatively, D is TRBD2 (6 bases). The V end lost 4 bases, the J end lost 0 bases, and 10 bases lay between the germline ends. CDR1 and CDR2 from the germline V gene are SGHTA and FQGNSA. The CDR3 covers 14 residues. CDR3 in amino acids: CASSSDYSSYEQYF. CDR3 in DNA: TGTGCCAGCAGCTCGGACTATAGCTCCTACGAGCAGTACTTC.

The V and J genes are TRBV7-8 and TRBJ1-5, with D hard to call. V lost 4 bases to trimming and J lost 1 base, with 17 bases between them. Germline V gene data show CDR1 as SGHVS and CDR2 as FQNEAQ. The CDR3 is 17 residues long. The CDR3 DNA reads TGTGCCAGCAGCTCTCGACGGAAGGAGATGAGCAATCAGCCCCAGCATTTT. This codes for CASSSRRKEMSNQPQHF.

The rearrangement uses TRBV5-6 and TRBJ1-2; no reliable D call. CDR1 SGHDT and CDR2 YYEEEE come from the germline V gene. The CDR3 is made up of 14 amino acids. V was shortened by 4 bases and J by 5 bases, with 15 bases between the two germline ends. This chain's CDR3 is CASSGVSEGYGYTF. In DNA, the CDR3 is TGTGCCAGCAGCGGAGTTTCGGAGGGTTATGGCTACACCTTC.

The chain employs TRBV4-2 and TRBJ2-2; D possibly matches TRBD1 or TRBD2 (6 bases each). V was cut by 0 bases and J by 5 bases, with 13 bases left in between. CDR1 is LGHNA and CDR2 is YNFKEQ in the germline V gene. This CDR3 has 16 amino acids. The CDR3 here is CASSQEEGDPTGELFF. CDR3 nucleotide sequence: TGTGCCAGCAGCCAAGAGGAGGGGGACCCGACCGGGGAGCTGTTTTTT.

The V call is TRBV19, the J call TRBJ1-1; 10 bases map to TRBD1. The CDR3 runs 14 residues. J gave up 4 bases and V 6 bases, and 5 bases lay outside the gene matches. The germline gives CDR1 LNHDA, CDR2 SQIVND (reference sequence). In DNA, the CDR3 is TGTGCCAGTAGAGGACAGGGGGAGCGCACTGAAGCTTTCTTT. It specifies CASRGQGERTEAFF.

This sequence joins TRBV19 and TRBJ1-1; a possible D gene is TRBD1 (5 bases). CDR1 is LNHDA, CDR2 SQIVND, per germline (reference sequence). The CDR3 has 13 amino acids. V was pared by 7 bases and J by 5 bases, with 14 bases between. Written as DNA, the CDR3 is TGTGCCAGTATTCAGGGCTGGGGGACTGAAGCTTTCTTT. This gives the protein CASIQGWGTEAFF.

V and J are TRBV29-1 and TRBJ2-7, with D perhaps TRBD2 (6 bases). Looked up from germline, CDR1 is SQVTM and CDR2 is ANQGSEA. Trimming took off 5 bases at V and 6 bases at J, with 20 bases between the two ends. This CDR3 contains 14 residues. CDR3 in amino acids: CSVSTLGSRGEQYF. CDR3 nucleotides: TGCAGCGTTTCTACGCTCGGGAGTCGTGGCGAGCAGTACTTC.

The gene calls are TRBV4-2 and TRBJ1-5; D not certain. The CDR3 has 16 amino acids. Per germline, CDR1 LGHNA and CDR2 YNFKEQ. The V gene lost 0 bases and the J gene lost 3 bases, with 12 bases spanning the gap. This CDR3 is CASSQDGNDANQPQHF. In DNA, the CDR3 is TGTGCCAGCAGCCAAGATGGGAACGACGCCAATCAGCCCCAGCATTTT.

Here the CDR3 DNA reads TGCGCCAGCAGCTTCACCCAGGGGAACACCGGGGAGCTGTTTTTT. Translating gives CASSFTQGNTGELFF. V usage is TRBV5-1 and J usage is TRBJ2-2; TRBD1 might be the D (5 bases). Per the germline V gene, CDR1 is SGHRS and CDR2 is YFSETQ. Deletions cut 2 bases from V and 1 base from J, with 9 bases between. The CDR3 loop spans 15 amino acids.

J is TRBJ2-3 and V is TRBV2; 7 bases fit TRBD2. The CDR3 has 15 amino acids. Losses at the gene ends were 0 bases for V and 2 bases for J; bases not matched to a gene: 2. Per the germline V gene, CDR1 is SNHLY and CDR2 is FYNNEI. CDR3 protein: CASSEAAGFTDTQYF. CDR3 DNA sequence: TGTGCCAGCAGTGAAGCAGCGGGATTCACAGATACGCAGTATTTT.

The CDR3 nucleotides are TGCAGTGCTAGAGAGGGACTAGCAGCCTACGAGCAGTACTTC. Translated, it gives CSAREGLAAYEQYF. The V call is TRBV20-1, the J call TRBJ2-7; 9 nucleotides agree with TRBD2. Per germline, CDR1 DFQATT and CDR2 SNEGSKA (reference sequence). The CDR3 covers 14 residues. V shed 0 bases, J shed 2 bases, and the junction held 2 bases outside the gene matches.